These 5 T cell receptor beta chains came from one sample sequenced in a study of a mutant IDH1 vaccine in newly diagnosed glioma. This table comes from immunoSEQ multiplex PCR, and its TCRdb copy is limited to in-frame clones, with some not included. This table holds tens of thousands of clones, roughly four fifths found once. These receptors have no identified antigens. Time point defined: week 5, during vaccination. Each dose of the vaccine consisted of 300 ug of mutant IDH1 20-mer peptide, with topical imiquimod. Sequencing used PBMCs, obtained from a glioma patient whose treatment included an IDH1 peptide vaccine. The source is a woman aged 50 to 65 with glioma.

CDR3 loop: CASSPGDRAEAFF. The CDR3 nucleotides read TGTGCCAGCTCACCGGGGGACAGGGCTGAAGCTTTCTTT. This rearrangement joins TRBV18 to TRBJ1-1, with TRBD1 matching 9 bases. This CDR3 comprises 13 residues. CDR1 is KGHSH, CDR2 LQKENI, per germline. V gave up 3 bases and J gave up 6 bases; unmatched junction bases: 2.

The chain carries TRBV30 and TRBJ1-4; a weak D match, TRBD1 (6 bases). V lost 0 bases, J lost 7 bases, and 12 bases lay in between. Germline CDR1 and CDR2: GTSNPN and SVGIG (reference sequence). CDR3 size: 14 residues. The CDR3 DNA follows: TGTGCCTGGAGTGTAGGGGGAAACGTTGAAAAACTGTTTTTT. Its protein product is CAWSVGGNVEKLFF. Full variable domain (outside the CDR3, taken from reference TRBV30 and TRBJ1-4): SQTIHQWPATLVQPVGSPLSLECTVEGTSNPNLYWYRQAAGRGLQLLFYSVGIGQISSEVPQNLSASRPQDRQFILSSKKLLLSDSGFYLCAWSVGGNVEKLFFGSGTQLSVL.

This clone has more than one count but fewer than ten. The rearrangement uses TRBV19 and TRBJ1-2, with TRBD1 identical over 7 bases. Germline lookup yields CDR1 LNHDA and CDR2 SQIVND (reference sequence). The CDR3 has 13 residues. V shed 7 bases, J shed 2 bases, and the junction held 4 bases outside the gene matches. CDR3 loop: CASNTGVNYGYTF. CDR3 DNA sequence: TGTGCCAGTAACACAGGGGTGAACTATGGCTACACCTTC.

The rearrangement joins TRBV4-1 to TRBJ1-5, with 8 bases that match TRBD1. The germline CDR1 and CDR2 sequences are MGHRA and YSYEKL. The ends lost 3 bases at V and 2 bases at J; junction bases unmatched: 6. This CDR3 region has 16 residues. DNA of the CDR3: TGCGCCAGCAGCCACCAAGGACAGGGAGGCAATCAGCCCCAGCATTTT. Its protein is CASSHQGQGGNQPQHF.

This chain joins TRBV6-1 and TRBJ1-1; D is perhaps TRBD1 (5 bases). Trimming removed 10 bases at V and 4 bases at J, with 10 bases between. Looked up from germline, CDR1 is MNHNS and CDR2 is SASEGT. The CDR3 contains 11 residues. Here the CDR3 reads CATDGGTEAFF. The CDR3 bases are TGTGCCACCGATGGGGGCACTGAAGCTTTCTTT.